This entry features one T cell receptor beta chain sequence. The sample is drawn from a study of blood T cell repertoires in COVID-19. V shed 1 base and J shed 5 bases, with 8 bases lying between them. This CDR3 spans 13 amino acids. Germline CDR1 SNHLY, CDR2 FYNNEI. Assay: immunoSEQ multiplex PCR; the TCRdb copy retains only in-frame clones and omits some. Of about 220,000 clones listed, roughly 85% are singletons. The rearrangement uses TRBV2 and TRBJ1-1; no definite D call. The source is a woman aged 70-85 years with COVID-19, enrolled during active disease. Material for sequencing was peripheral blood. CDR3 bases: TGTGCCAGCAGTGAAGGCGGGCAGACTGAAGCTTTCTTT. It specifies CASSEGGQTEAFF. The variable domain in full, completed from reference TRBV2 and TRBJ1-1, reads EPEVTQTPSHQVTQMGQEVILRCVPISNHLYFYWYRQILGQKVEFLVSFYNNEISEKSEIFDDQFSVERPDGSNFTLKIRSTKLEDSAMYFCASSEGGQTEAFFGQGTRLTVV.